The 2 T cell receptor beta chains given below trace back to one sample, sequenced in a study of spatial heterogeneity in lung cancer. The time point: sample taken at primary tumor resection. Via MiXCR, TCRdb re-called the 5' RACE reads, giving one row per CDR3 protein. The sample includes approximately 92,000 distinct CDR3 sequences, 12% of them seen just once. The sample here was PBMCs, taken at surgery. All receptors come from a male donor with early-stage non-small cell lung cancer.

This clonotype was recorded many times. The rearrangement uses TRBV30 and TRBJ2-2, with 7 bases fitting TRBD1. CDR1 GTSNPN and CDR2 SVGIG come from the germline V gene (reference sequence). This CDR3 is 13 amino acids long. The V gene end was trimmed by 4 bases and the J gene end by 6 bases; junction bases not matched to a gene: 5. Written as DNA, the CDR3 is TGTGCCTGGACCTGGCAGGGGGCCGGGGAGCTGTTTTTT. Protein product: CAWTWQGAGELFF. Full variable domain (rest looked up from reference TRBV30 and TRBJ2-2): SQTIHQWPATLVQPVGSPLSLECTVEGTSNPNLYWYRQAAGRGLQLLFYSVGIGQISSEVPQNLSASRPQDRQFILSSKKLLLSDSGFYLCAWTWQGAGELFFGEGSRLTVL.

At least ten counts were recorded for this clonotype. This rearrangement joins TRBV10-3 to TRBJ2-7; D is undetermined. Germline V gene data show CDR1 as ENHRY and CDR2 as SYGVKD. This CDR3 contains 13 residues. V dropped 3 bases and J dropped 3 bases, with 9 bases sitting between them. This chain's CDR3 is CAISDPGSYEQYF. DNA for the CDR3: TGTGCCATCAGTGACCCTGGCAGCTACGAGCAGTACTTC.